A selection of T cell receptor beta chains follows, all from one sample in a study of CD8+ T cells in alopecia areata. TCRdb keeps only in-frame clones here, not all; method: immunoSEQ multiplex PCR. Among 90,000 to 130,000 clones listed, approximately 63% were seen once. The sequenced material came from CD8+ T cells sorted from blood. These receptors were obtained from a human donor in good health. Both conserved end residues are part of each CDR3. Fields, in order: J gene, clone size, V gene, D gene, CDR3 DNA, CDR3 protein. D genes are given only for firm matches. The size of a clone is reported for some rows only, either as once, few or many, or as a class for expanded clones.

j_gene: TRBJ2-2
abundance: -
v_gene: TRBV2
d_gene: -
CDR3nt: TGTGCCAGCAAGTTGGCGGAAAAGGACGCCGGGGAGCTGTTTTTT
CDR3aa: CASKLAEKDAGELFF

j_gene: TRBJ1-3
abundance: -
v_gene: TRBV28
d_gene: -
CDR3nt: TGTGCCAGCAGTCCCGACCCAGGAGTAAACACCATATATTTT
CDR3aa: CASSPDPGVNTIYF

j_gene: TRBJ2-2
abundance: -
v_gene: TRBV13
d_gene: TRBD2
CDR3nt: TGTGCCAGCAGCGTAAGCGGGGGGAACACCGGGGAGCTGTTTTTT
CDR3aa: CASSVSGGNTGELFF

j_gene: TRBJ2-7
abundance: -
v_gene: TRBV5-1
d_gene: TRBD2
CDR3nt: TGCGCCAGCAGCTTGTGGGAAGGACTAGCGGGGGCCCTCCCCTACGAGCAGTACTTC
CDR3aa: CASSLWEGLAGALPYEQYF

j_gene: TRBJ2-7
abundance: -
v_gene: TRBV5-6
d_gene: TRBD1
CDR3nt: TGTGCCAGCAGCATGGGACAGGTCTACGAGCAGTACTTC
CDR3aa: CASSMGQVYEQYF

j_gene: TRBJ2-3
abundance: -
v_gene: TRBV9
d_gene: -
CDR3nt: TGTGCCAGCAGCGCCCGTGGGCGAGATACGCAGTATTTT
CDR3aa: CASSARGRDTQYF

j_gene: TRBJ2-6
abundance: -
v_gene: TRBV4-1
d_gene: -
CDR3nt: TGCGCCAGCAGCCAAGATCGCTCTGGGGCCAACGTCCTGACTTTC
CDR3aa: CASSQDRSGANVLTF

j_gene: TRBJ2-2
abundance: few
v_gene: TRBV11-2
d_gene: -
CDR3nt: TGTGCCAGCAGCTTAGAGAACACCGGGGAGCTGTTTTTT
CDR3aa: CASSLENTGELFF

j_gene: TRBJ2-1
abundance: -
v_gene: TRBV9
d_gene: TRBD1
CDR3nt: TGTGCCAGCACCTCGGGACAGCTCCCCTACAATGAGCAGTTCTTC
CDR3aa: CASTSGQLPYNEQFF

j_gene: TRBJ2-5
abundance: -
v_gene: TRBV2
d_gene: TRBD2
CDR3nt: TGTGCCAGCAGTAATCCAATAGCGGGGGAAGAGACCCAGTACTTC
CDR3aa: CASSNPIAGEETQYF

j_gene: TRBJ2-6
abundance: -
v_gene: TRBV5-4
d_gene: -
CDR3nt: TGTGCCAGCAGCGAGGGGATCTCTGGGGCCAACGTCCTGACTTTC
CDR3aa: CASSEGISGANVLTF

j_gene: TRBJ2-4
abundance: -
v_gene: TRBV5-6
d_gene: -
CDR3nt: TGTGCCAGCAGCTTGGGGGGTAGTAACATTCAGTACTTC
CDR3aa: CASSLGGSNIQYF

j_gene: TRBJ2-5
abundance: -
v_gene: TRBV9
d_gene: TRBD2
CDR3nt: TGTGCCAGCAGCGTAGAGGGAGGGCAAGAGACCCAGTACTTC
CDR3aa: CASSVEGGQETQYF

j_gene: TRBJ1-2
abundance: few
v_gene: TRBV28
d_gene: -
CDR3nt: TGTGCCAGCAGCCCCCCCGGGACTCCGGACACCTTC
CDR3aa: CASSPPGTPDTF

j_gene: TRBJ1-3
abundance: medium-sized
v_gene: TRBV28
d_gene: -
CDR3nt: TGTGCCGCTCGGCGCTCTGGAAACACCATATATTTT
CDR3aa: CAARRSGNTIYF

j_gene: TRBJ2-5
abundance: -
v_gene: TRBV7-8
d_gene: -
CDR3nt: TGTGCCAGCAGCTTAGGTCCCGGTTGGGGGGAGACCCAGTACTTC
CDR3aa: CASSLGPGWGETQYF

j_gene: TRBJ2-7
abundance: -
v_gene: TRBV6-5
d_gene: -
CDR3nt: TGTGCCAGCAGTTACTCAGCCAGGGGTTCGCCCTACGAGCAGTACTTC
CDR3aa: CASSYSARGSPYEQYF

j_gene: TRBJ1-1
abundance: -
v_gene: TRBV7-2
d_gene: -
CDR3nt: TGTGCCAGCAGCATAGGTTGGACTGAAGCTTTCTTT
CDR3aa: CASSIGWTEAFF

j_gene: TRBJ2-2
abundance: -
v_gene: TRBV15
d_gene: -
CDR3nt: TGTGCCACGACAGACTCCCTGAACACCGGGGAGCTGTTTTTT
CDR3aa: CATTDSLNTGELFF

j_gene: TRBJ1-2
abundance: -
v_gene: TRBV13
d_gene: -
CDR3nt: TGTGCCAGCAGCGTTGCTCCGGAGTGGGGTGGCTACACCTTC
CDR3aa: CASSVAPEWGGYTF

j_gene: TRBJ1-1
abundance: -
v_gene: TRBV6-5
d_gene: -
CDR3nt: TGTGCCAGCAGTTACTCTTTGGGGGGCACTGAAGCTTTCTTT
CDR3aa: CASSYSLGGTEAFF

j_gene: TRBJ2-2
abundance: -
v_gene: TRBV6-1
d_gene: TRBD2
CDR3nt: TGTGCCAGCAGTCGGGATAGCGGGGGAACCGGGGAGCTGTTTTTT
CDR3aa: CASSRDSGGTGELFF

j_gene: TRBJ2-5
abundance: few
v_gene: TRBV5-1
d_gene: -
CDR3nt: TGCGCCAGCAGCTTGGACCCAACCTTTCAAGAGACCCAGTACTTC
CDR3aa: CASSLDPTFQETQYF

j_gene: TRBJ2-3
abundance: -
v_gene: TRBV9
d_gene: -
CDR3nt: TGTGCCAGCAGCGACGGCACCGGGACATTATCCTCCACAGATACGCAGTATTTT
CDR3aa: CASSDGTGTLSSTDTQYF

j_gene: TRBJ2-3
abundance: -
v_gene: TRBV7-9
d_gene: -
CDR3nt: TGTGCCAGCAGCTTAGAATCCAGGTTATACACAGATACGCAGTATTTT
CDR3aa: CASSLESRLYTDTQYF

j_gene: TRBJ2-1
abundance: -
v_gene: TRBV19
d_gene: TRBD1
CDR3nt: TGTGCCAGCCGCCAGGGGGCGTCCAACAATGAGCAGTTCTTC
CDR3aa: CASRQGASNNEQFF

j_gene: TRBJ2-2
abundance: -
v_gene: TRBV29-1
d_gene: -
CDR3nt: TGCAGCGTTGACCCCCAGGGCCAGGGAAACACCGGGGAGCTGTTTTTT
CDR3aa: CSVDPQGQGNTGELFF

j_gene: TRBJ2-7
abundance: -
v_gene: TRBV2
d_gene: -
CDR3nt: TGTGCCAGCAGTGAGGGGGCAGAATACTACGAGCAGTACTTC
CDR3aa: CASSEGAEYYEQYF

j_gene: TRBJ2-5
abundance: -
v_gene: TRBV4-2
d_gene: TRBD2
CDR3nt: TGTGCCAGCAGCCAGCCCCGACTAGCGGGGGGGGTGTGGCAAGAGACCCAGTACTTC
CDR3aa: CASSQPRLAGGVWQETQYF

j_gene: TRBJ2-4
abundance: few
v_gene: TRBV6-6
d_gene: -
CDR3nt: TGTGCCAGCAGTTACTTGGACAGCGCCAAAAACATTCAGTACTTC
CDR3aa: CASSYLDSAKNIQYF

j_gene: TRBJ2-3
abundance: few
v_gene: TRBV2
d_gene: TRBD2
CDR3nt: TGTGCCAGCAGTTGGTCTAGCGGGGGAACCAGCACAGATACGCAGTATTTT
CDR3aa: CASSWSSGGTSTDTQYF

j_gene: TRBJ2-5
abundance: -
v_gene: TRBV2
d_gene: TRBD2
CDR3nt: TGTGCCAGCAGTCAAGCGGGGAACCAAGAGACCCAGTACTTC
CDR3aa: CASSQAGNQETQYF

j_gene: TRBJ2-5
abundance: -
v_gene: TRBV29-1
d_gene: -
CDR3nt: TGCAGCGTTGTCTACATGTTCTCGGGGAACCAAGAGACCCAGTACTTC
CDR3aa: CSVVYMFSGNQETQYF

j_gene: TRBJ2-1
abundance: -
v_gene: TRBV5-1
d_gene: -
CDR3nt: TGCGCCAGCAGTCCCGGACTGCAATTCTACAATGAGCAGTTCTTC
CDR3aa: CASSPGLQFYNEQFF

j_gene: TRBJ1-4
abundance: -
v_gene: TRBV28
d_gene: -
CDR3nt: TGTGCCAGCAGTATCTCGGAAAATGAAAAACTGTTTTTT
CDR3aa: CASSISENEKLFF

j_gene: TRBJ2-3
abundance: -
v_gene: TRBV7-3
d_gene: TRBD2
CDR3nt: TGTGCCAGCAGCCGAACAGGACTAGCGGGGGGCACAGATACGCAGTATTTT
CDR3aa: CASSRTGLAGGTDTQYF

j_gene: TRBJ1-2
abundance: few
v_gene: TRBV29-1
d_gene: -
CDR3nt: TGCAGCGTTGTGGATCAATATGGCTACACCTTC
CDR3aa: CSVVDQYGYTF

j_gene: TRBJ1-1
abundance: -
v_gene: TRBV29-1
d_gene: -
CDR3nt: TGCAGCGGAACCGGGACGGTGAACACTGAAGCTTTCTTT
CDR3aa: CSGTGTVNTEAFF

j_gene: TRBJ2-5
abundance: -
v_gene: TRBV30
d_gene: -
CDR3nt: TGTGCCTGGAGCCACACTAGATACTTCGGAGAGACCCAGTACTTC
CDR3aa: CAWSHTRYFGETQYF

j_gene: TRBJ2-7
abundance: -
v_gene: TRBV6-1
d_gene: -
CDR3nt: TGTGCCAGCAGTGAAGATTTGGGGTCCTACGAGCAGTACTTC
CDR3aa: CASSEDLGSYEQYF

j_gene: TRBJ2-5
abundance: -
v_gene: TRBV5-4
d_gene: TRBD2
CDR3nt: TGTGCCAGCAGCTTGCGAGGGCGGGGGCAAGAGACCCAGTACTTC
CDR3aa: CASSLRGRGQETQYF